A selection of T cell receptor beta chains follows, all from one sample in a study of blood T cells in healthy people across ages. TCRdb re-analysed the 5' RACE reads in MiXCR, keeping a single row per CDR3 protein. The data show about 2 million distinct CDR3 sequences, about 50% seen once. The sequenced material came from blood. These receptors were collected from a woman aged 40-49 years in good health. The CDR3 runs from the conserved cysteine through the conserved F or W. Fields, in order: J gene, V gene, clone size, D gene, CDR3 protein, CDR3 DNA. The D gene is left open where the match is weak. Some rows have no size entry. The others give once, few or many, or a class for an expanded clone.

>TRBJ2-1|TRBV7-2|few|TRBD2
CASSLAGTRDEQFF
TGTGCCAGCAGCTTAGCGGGGACTAGGGATGAGCAGTTCTTC
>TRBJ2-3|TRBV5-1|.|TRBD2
CASRVSGTSTDTQYF
TGCGCCAGCAGGGTCAGCGGGACTAGCACAGATACGCAGTATTTT
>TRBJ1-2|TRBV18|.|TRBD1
CASSPKNSPGQGTNYGYTF
TGTGCCAGCTCACCCAAAAATTCCCCGGGACAGGGGACGAACTATGGCTACACCTTC
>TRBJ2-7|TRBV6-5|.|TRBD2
CASSYPLGGGGYEQYF
TGTGCCAGCAGTTACCCGCTGGGAGGCGGGGGCTACGAGCAGTACTTC
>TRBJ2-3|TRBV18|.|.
CASSPSSGRSTDTQYF
TGTGCCAGCTCACCCTCAAGCGGGCGAAGCACAGATACGCAGTATTTT
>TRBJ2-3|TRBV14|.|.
CTSSRYRSHTDTQYF
TGTACCAGCAGCCGATACAGGTCACACACAGATACGCAGTATTTT
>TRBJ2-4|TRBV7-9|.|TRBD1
CASSDGTGSNIQYF
TGTGCCAGCAGTGATGGGACAGGGAGTAACATTCAGTACTTC
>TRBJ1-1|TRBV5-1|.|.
CASSLVQSFEAFF
TGCGCCAGCAGCTTGGTCCAGAGCTTTGAAGCTTTCTTT
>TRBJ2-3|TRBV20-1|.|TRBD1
CSAPRDRGRDTQYF
TGCAGTGCCCCCCGGGACAGGGGTCGAGATACGCAGTATTTT
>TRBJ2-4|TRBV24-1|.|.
CATSDPTVAKNIQYF
TGTGCCACCAGTGACCCGACAGTAGCCAAAAACATTCAGTACTTC
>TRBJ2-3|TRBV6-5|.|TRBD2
CASSYSGFTSGGATDTQYF
TGTGCCAGCAGTTACTCAGGCTTCACTAGCGGAGGGGCCACAGATACGCAGTATTTT
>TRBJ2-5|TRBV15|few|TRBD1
CATSRPTRGTAQETQYF
TGTGCCACCAGCAGACCGACGAGGGGGACAGCTCAAGAGACCCAGTACTTC
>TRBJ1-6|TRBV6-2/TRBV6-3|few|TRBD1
CASRKTGGRNSPLHF
TGTGCCAGCAGAAAGACAGGGGGGCGGAATTCACCCCTCCACTTT
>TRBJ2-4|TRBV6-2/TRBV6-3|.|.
CASSLGVLGLEQYF
TGTGCCAGCAGTCTCGGGGTCCTGGGTTTGGAGCAGTACTTC
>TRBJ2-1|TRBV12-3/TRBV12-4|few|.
CASSLDFVSNEQFF
TGTGCCAGCAGTCTCGATTTCGTTAGCAATGAGCAGTTCTTC
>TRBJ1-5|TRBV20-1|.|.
CSVQGNQPQHF
TGCAGTGTCCAGGGGAATCAGCCCCAGCATTTT